These 23 T cell receptor beta chains share one sample of origin, sequenced in a study of chemoradiotherapy in HPV16-positive cancers. Clones were sequenced by immunoSEQ multiplex PCR, and TCRdb holds only the in-frame ones, with some missing. The sample contains 8,500 to 9,000 clones, around 75% of which appear only once. This material was obtained from a patient who underwent chemoradiotherapy. The receptors derive from a human donor with HPV-associated anogenital cancer.

V gene TRBV15 combines with J gene TRBJ2-7; D unresolved. The V end was cut by 1 base, the J end by 0 bases, with 10 bases between. The CDR3 runs to 15 residues. The germline CDR1 and CDR2 sequences are LNHNV and YYDKDF (reference sequence). For the CDR3, the DNA is TGTGCCACCAGCAGAGGTCTAGAAAACTCCTACGAGCAGTACTTC. This sequence encodes CATSRGLENSYEQYF.

V is TRBV19 and J is TRBJ1-1; possibly TRBD1 for D (5 bases). Trimming pared 3 bases from V and 11 bases from J, leaving 13 bases between. The CDR3 has 12 amino acids. CDR1 is LNHDA, CDR2 SQIVND, per germline (reference sequence). CDR3: CASSIDSGKAFF. The CDR3 DNA is TGTGCCAGTAGTATTGACAGCGGGAAGGCTTTCTTT.

This chain joins TRBV28 and TRBJ2-7; D not certain. The CDR3 contains 15 residues. CDR1 MDHEN and CDR2 SYDVKM come from the germline V gene. The germline V and J ends were trimmed by 3 bases and 2 bases, with 14 bases remaining between them. CDR3 DNA sequence: TGTGCCAGCAGTTTCGAGACGGTGCCCCCCTACGAGCAGTACTTC. Translating gives CASSFETVPPYEQYF.

Concerning this clone: Other nucleotide sequences in the sample specify the same CDR3. The V and J genes are TRBV6-4 and TRBJ2-3; 8 bases map to TRBD2. V lost 0 bases, J lost 2 bases, and 1 base stayed unmatched. This CDR3 is built from 15 residues. CDR1 is MRHNA, CDR2 SNTAGT, per germline. The CDR3 DNA reads as TGTGCCAGCAGTGACTCCGGGGGGGCCACAGATACGCAGTATTTT. It is translated as CASSDSGGATDTQYF.

V gene TRBV7-2 combines with J gene TRBJ2-7; D may be TRBD1 (5 bases). Per germline, CDR1 SGHTA and CDR2 FQGNSA. V was pared by 2 bases and J by 6 bases, with 14 bases between. The CDR3 covers 14 residues. The CDR3, as DNA: TGTGCCAGCAGCTTACATCTACTTACAGGCGAGCAGTACTTC. Amino acids: CASSLHLLTGEQYF.

The sample holds one count of this clone. The genes are TRBV19 and TRBJ2-3; D unclear. CDR1 LNHDA and CDR2 SQIVND come from the germline V gene (reference sequence). This CDR3 spans 13 amino acids. Trimming shortened V by 6 bases and J by 0 bases, and 7 bases separated the two germline ends. CDR3 loop: CASRTGSTDTQYF. The CDR3 DNA reads as TGTGCCAGTAGGACTGGTAGCACAGATACGCAGTATTTT.

This sequence joins TRBV5-6 and TRBJ2-3; 8 nucleotides line up with TRBD2. CDR3 size: 18 residues. Germline V lookup: CDR1 SGHDT, CDR2 YYEEEE. V lost 4 bases and J lost 2; bases outside the gene matches: 15. The CDR3 DNA is TGTGCCAGCAGCCCAAGGACTAGCCTCAACCTTATCACAGATACGCAGTATTTT. Translating it yields CASSPRTSLNLITDTQYF.

This clone was seen only a few times. This rearrangement joins TRBV2 to TRBJ1-2; D is unclear. Germline assignment: CDR1 SNHLY and CDR2 FYNNEI. This CDR3 contains 14 residues. The V end was cut by 5 bases, the J end by 6 bases, with 16 bases between. Here the CDR3 reads CASSLGDLFNGYTF. Written as DNA, the CDR3 is TGTGCCAGCAGTCTGGGAGACCTATTCAATGGCTACACCTTC.

J is TRBJ1-1 and V is TRBV2, with TRBD1 as a possible D gene (5 bases). This CDR3 has 14 residues. Deletions cut 7 bases from V and 0 bases from J, with 12 bases between. Germline lookup yields CDR1 SNHLY and CDR2 FYNNEI. The CDR3 spells CASTRTGVNTEAFF. The DNA for the CDR3 is TGTGCCAGCACTCGAACAGGAGTGAACACTGAAGCTTTCTTT.

This chain uses TRBV7-9 with TRBJ1-1; no definite D call. The V gene's germline CDR1 is SEHNR and CDR2 FQNEAQ (reference sequence). The CDR3 runs to 14 residues. V dropped 5 bases and J dropped 0 bases, with 10 bases sitting between them. The CDR3 loop reads CASSGTEMNTEAFF. The CDR3 nucleotides read TGTGCCAGCAGCGGTACAGAAATGAACACTGAAGCTTTCTTT.

This clone has just a few counts. V is TRBV15 and J is TRBJ2-7; 7 nucleotides line up with TRBD1. V was clipped by 10 bases and J by 6 bases; unmatched bases: 15. CDR3 size: 14 residues. Germline values: CDR1 LNHNV, CDR2 YYDKDF (reference sequence). Here the CDR3 reads CASSKPGQTSEQYF. CDR3 nucleotides: TGTGCCAGTTCGAAACCGGGACAGACGAGCGAGCAGTACTTC.

This clone was detected only once. The chain has TRBV11-2 and TRBJ2-7, with 9 nucleotides matching TRBD2. The CDR3 is made up of 13 amino acids. V dropped 6 bases and J dropped 0; count of bases not matched to a gene: 0. CDR1 and CDR2 from the germline V gene are SGHAT and FQNNGV. The CDR3 DNA sequence: TGTGCCAGCAGAGCGGGGGGCTCCTACGAGCAGTACTTC. As protein: CASRAGGSYEQYF. The whole variable domain, filled in from reference TRBV11-2 and TRBJ2-7, reads EAGVAQSPRYKIIEKRQSVAFWCNPISGHATLYWYQQILGQGPKLLIQFQNNGVVDDSQLPKDRFSAERLKGVDSTLKIQPAKLEDSAVYLCASRAGGSYEQYFGPGTRLTVT.

This rearrangement joins TRBV4-1 to TRBJ1-3; D is ambiguous. Trimming took off 1 base at V and 4 bases at J, with 8 bases between the two ends. This CDR3 region has 14 residues. Germline CDR1 reads MGHRA; CDR2 reads YSYEKL. In DNA, the CDR3 is TGCGCCAGCAGCCAAGGGGCAGAGGGAAACACCATATATTTT. Its protein product is CASSQGAEGNTIYF.

V usage is TRBV30 and J usage is TRBJ1-6, with 9 bases aligning to TRBD1. The J segment lost 6 bases and the V segment lost 5 bases, leaving 2 bases of the junction unmatched. This CDR3 is 13 amino acids long. Per germline, CDR1 GTSNPN and CDR2 SVGIG (reference sequence). The DNA for the CDR3 is TGTGCCTGGGGGGACAGGGCTAATTCACCCCTCCACTTT. It encodes CAWGDRANSPLHF.

This chain connects TRBV4-2 to TRBJ2-1; 11 bases align to TRBD2. The length of the CDR3 is 16 residues. Germline CDR1 is LGHNA and CDR2 is YNFKEQ. Trimming took 4 bases from V and 0 from J; bases not matched to a gene: 2. The CDR3 DNA sequence: TGTGCCAGCAGCCGAACTAGCGGGGGCTCCTACAATGAGCAGTTCTTC. Translation: CASSRTSGGSYNEQFF.

The chain links TRBV15 to TRBJ1-1, with a weak D call TRBD1 (6 bases). V gave up 3 bases and J gave up 4 bases, with 15 bases separating them. Germline CDR1 is LNHNV and CDR2 is YYDKDF (reference sequence). This CDR3 spans 15 amino acids. In DNA, the CDR3 is TGTGCCACCAGCAGGCCCCCCTCAGGGGCCACTGAAGCTTTCTTT. It is translated as CATSRPPSGATEAFF.

The J gene is TRBJ1-1, the V gene TRBV4-1; D remains ambiguous. Trimming removed 1 base at V and 1 base at J, with 13 bases between. The CDR3 extends over 16 amino acids. From germline, CDR1 is MGHRA and CDR2 YSYEKL. The CDR3 protein is CASSQVGKGSNTEAFF. In nucleotides, the CDR3 is TGCGCCAGCAGCCAAGTGGGAAAGGGTTCGAACACTGAAGCTTTCTTT.

The V and J genes are TRBV6-5 and TRBJ1-6; D not certain. Trimming shortened V by 2 bases and J by 3 bases, and 11 bases separated the two germline ends. This CDR3 contains 16 residues. Germline CDR1 and CDR2: MNHEY and SVGAGI. CDR3 amino acids: CASSYGDGIYNSPLHF. The CDR3 DNA reads as TGTGCCAGCAGTTACGGAGATGGAATCTATAATTCACCCCTCCACTTT.

The chain has TRBV7-2 and TRBJ1-2, with D uncertain. Germline loops: CDR1 SGHTA, CDR2 FQGNSA. The CDR3 is made up of 13 amino acids. V lost 1 base and J lost 7, with 10 bases in between. The CDR3 region has the DNA TGTGCCAGCAGCTTAGAAGGCCAAGCTGGCTACACCTTC. Encoded protein: CASSLEGQAGYTF.

V and J are TRBV6-6 and TRBJ2-3; 8 bases map to TRBD2. Germline V lookup: CDR1 MNHNY, CDR2 SVGAGI (reference sequence). The CDR3 contains 16 residues. V trimming: 2 bases; J trimming: 6 bases; junction bases outside the gene matches: 10. The CDR3 loop is CASSYGPGGAMDTQYF. Here the CDR3 DNA reads TGTGCCAGCAGTTACGGCCCCGGGGGGGCCATGGATACGCAGTATTTT.

This rearrangement joins TRBV4-3 to TRBJ2-7; 10 bases fit TRBD2. Losses at the gene ends were 1 base for V and 3 bases for J; bases not matched to a gene: 3. The CDR3 is 15 amino acids. The V gene's germline CDR1 is LGHNA and CDR2 YSLEER. CDR3 sequence reads: CASSQGTSGDYEQYF. The CDR3 DNA is TGCGCCAGCAGCCAAGGAACTAGCGGGGACTACGAGCAGTACTTC.

The chain uses TRBV5-1 and TRBJ2-7; no definite D call. In germline, CDR1 is SGHRS, CDR2 YFSETQ. Trimming removed 3 bases at V and 1 base at J, with 8 bases between. The CDR3 runs 13 residues. The CDR3 loop is CASSSALSYEQYF. CDR3 DNA: TGCGCCAGCAGCTCAGCGCTTTCCTACGAGCAGTACTTC.

This clone has a handful of counts. The V call is TRBV7-9, the J call TRBJ2-3; 9 bases line up with TRBD2. This CDR3 comprises 16 residues. J lost 2 bases, V lost 8 bases, and 11 bases had no gene match. Germline V gene sequence: CDR1 SEHNR, CDR2 FQNEAQ (reference sequence). The CDR3 reads CASGGGGGLHTDTQYF. The CDR3 DNA follows: TGTGCCAGCGGGGGCGGGGGGGGTCTCCACACAGATACGCAGTATTTT.